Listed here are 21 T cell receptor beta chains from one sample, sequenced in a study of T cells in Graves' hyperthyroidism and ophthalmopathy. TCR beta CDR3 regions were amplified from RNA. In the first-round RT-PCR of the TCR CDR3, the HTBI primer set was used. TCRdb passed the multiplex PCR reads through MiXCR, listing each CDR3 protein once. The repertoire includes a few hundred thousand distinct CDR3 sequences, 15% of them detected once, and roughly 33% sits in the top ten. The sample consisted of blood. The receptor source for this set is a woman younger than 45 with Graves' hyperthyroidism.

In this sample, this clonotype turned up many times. In DNA form, the CDR3 reads TGTGCCAGCAGTTACGATGGTATTAGCCGACTCACAGATACGCAGTATTTT. It translates to CASSYDGISRLTDTQYF. V is TRBV6-5 and J is TRBJ2-3, with unresolved D. V shed 2 bases and J shed 2 bases, with 17 bases lying between them. This CDR3 is built from 17 residues. Germline-derived CDR1 and CDR2 are MNHEY and SVGAGI.

In DNA form, the CDR3 reads TGCAGTGCTCCGACCCCCTACACTGGGAATGAGCAGTTCTTC. It encodes CSAPTPYTGNEQFF. The chain employs TRBV20-1 and TRBJ2-1, with no clear D. The V end was cut by 5 bases, the J end by 7 bases, with 18 bases between. Germline V gene sequence: CDR1 DFQATT, CDR2 SNEGSKA (reference sequence). The CDR3 has 14 amino acids.

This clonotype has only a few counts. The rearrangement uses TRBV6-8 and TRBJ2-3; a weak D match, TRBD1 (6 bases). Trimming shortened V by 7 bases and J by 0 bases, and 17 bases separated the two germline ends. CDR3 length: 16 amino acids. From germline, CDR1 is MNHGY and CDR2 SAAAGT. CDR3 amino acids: CASIITGTSSTDTQYF. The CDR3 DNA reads TGTGCCAGCATTATAACCGGGACATCAAGCACAGATACGCAGTATTTT.

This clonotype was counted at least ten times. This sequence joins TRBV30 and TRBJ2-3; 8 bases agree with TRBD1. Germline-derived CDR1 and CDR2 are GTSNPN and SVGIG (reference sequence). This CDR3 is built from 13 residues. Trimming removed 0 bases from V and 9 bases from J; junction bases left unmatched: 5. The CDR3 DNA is TGTGCCTGGAGTGTACCTCGACAGGGGACGCAGTATTTT. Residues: CAWSVPRQGTQYF.

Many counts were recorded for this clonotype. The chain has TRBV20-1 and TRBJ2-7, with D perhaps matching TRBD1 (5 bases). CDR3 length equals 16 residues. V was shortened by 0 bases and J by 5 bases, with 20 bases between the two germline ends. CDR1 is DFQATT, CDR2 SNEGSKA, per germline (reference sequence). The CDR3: CSARDPRAAGYDEQYF. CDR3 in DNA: TGCAGTGCTAGAGATCCCCGGGCGGCAGGGTACGACGAGCAGTACTTC.

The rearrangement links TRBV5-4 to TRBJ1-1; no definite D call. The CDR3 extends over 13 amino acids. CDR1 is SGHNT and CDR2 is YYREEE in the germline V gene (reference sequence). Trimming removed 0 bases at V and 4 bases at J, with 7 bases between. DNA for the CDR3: TGTGCCAGCAGCTTGGATAGGACCACTGAAGCTTTCTTT. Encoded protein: CASSLDRTTEAFF.

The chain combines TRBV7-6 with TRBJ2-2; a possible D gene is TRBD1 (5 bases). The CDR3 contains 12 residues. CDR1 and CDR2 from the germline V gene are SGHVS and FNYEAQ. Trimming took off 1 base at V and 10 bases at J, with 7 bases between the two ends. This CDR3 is CASSLGGPELFF. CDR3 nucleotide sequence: TGTGCCAGCAGCTTAGGGGGCCCGGAGCTGTTTTTT.

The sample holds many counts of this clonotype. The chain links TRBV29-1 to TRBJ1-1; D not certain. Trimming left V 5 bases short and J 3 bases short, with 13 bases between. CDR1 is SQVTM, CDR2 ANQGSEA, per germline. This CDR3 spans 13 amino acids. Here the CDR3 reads CSVRPSEYTEAFF. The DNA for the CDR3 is TGCAGCGTTAGGCCAAGCGAGTACACTGAAGCTTTCTTT.

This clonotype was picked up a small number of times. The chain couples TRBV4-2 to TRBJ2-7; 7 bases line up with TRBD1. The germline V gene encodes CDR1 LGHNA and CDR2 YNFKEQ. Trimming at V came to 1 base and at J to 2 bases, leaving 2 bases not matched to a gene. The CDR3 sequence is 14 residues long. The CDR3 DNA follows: TGTGCCAGCAGCCAAGCAGGGGGTACCTACGAGCAGTACTTC. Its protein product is CASSQAGGTYEQYF.

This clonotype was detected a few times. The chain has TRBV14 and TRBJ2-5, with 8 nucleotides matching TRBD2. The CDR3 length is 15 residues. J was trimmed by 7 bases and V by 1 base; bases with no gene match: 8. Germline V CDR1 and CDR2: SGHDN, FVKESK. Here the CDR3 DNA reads TGTGCCAGCAGCCAAGCTCGGGGAGCGGGAGTGACCCAGTACTTC. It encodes CASSQARGAGVTQYF. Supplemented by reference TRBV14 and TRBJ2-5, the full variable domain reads EAGVTQFPSHSVIEKGQTVTLRCDPISGHDNLYWYRRVMGKEIKFLLHFVKESKQDESGMPNNRFLAERTGGTYSTLKVQPAELEDSGVYFCASSQARGAGVTQYFGPGTRLLVL.

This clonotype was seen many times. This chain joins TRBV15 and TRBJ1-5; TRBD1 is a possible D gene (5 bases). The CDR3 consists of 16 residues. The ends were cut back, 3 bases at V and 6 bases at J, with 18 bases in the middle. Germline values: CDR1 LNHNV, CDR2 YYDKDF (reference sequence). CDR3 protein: CATSSPSRGGGQPQHF. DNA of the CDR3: TGTGCCACCAGCAGTCCCTCGCGGGGGGGAGGTCAGCCCCAGCATTTT.

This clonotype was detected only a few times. The CDR3 spells CASSFRPDLAGTYEQYF. The CDR3, as DNA: TGCGCCAGCAGCTTCCGGCCCGACCTAGCGGGAACCTACGAGCAGTACTTC. The V gene is TRBV5-1, the J gene TRBJ2-7; 9 nucleotides agree with TRBD2. The CDR3 has 17 residues. Germline loops: CDR1 SGHRS, CDR2 YFSETQ. V dropped 2 bases and J dropped 2; count of bases not matched to a gene: 11.

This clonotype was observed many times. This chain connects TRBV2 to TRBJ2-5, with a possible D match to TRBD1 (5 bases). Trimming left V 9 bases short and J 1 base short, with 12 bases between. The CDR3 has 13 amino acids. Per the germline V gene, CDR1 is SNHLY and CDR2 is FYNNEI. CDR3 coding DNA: TGTGCCAGAAAGACAGCCCCCCAAGAGACCCAGTACTTC. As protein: CARKTAPQETQYF.

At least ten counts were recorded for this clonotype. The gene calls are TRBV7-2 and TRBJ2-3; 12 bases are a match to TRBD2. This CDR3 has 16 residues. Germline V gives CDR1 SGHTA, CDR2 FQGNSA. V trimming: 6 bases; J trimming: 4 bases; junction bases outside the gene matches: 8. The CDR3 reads CASSSSLAGGPDTQYF. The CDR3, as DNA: TGTGCCAGCAGTTCCTCACTAGCGGGAGGACCAGATACGCAGTATTTT.

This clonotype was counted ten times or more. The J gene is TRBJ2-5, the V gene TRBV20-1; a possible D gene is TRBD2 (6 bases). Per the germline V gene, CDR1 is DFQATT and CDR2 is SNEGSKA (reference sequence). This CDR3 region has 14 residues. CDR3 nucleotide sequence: TGCAGCGTTCAGGGACTGAGCGGACAAGAGACCCAGTACTTC. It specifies CSVQGLSGQETQYF.

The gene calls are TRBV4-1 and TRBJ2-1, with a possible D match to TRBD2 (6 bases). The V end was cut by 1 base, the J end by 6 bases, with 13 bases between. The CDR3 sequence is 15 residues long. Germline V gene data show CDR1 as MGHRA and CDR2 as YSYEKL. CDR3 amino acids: CASSQGEGGSNEQFF. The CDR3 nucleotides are TGCGCCAGCAGCCAAGGTGAGGGAGGATCCAATGAGCAGTTCTTC.

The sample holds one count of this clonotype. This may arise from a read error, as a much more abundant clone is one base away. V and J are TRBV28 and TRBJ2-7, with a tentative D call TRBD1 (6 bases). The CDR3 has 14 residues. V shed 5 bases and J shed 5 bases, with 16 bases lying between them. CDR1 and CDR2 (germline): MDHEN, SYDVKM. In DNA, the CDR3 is TGTGCCAGCAGTCTCCCACAGGGAGTAAACGAGCAGTACTTC. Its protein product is CASSLPQGVNEQYF.

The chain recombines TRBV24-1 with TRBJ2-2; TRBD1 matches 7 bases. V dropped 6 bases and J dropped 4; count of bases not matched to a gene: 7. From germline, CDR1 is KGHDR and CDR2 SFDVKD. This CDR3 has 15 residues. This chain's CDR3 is CATSPWDRATGELFF. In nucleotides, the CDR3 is TGTGCCACCAGTCCCTGGGACAGAGCCACCGGGGAGCTGTTTTTT.

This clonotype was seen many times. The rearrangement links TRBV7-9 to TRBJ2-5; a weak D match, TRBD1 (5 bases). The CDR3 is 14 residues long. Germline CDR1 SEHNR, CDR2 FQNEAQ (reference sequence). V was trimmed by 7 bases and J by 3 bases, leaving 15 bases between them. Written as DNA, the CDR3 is TGTGCCAGCACGACCAGGGTTTGGGAAGAGACCCAGTACTTC. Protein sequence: CASTTRVWEETQYF.

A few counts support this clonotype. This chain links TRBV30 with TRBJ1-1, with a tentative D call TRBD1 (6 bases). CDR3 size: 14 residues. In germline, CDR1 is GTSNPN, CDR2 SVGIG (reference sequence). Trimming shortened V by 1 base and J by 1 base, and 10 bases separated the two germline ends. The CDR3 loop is CAWSAGVGNTEAFF. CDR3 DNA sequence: TGTGCCTGGAGTGCAGGGGTCGGGAACACTGAAGCTTTCTTT.

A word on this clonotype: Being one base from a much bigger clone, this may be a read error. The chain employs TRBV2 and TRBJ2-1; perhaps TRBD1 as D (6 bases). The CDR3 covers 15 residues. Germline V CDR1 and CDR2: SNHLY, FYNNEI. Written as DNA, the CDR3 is TGTGCCAGCAGTGAAGGCAGGGGTGCCTACAATGAGCAGTCCTTC. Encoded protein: CASSEGRGAYNEQSF.